This entry describes one TCR beta chain. Its binding antigen is unknown. There are no base qualities to consult, and no much larger clone falls within one base. No treatment had been received by any patient before thyroid surgery. Patient clinical samples collected from about 2012 to 2019 were retrospectively analysed using T-cell receptor beta sequencing. Measured from the cysteine to the phenylalanine, the CDR3 is 18 residues long. This entry keeps only the CDR3 DNA: 54 bases, framed from base 1. CDR1 and CDR2 are drawn from the germline V gene: SGHAT, FQNNGV. V has 5 bases trimmed and J has 0 bases trimmed; junction bases matching no gene number 15. This entry comes from a study of metastatic and nonmetastatic thyroid tumors (dated by TCRdb to 2018 to 2020). In terms of the full investigation: Repertoires from peripheral blood and from tumor or nodule tissue samples of malignant and benign thyroid patients were compared.

Preparation of the library involved PCR. The instrument was an Illumina HiSeq 4000. High-throughput sequencing was used to profile the CDR3 region of the TCR beta-chain in every patient. On the study's bioinformatics: CDR3 differences across clinicopathological groups were used to build a classifier for discriminating distant-metastatic papillary thyroid cancer patients. Repertoire diversity was assessed with the Shannon index, and tumor-blood repertoire similarity with the Morisita-Horn index. The public sequencing data were trimmed at Q25 with fastp and processed into clonotypes with MiXCR by TCRdb, which kept only in-frame beta chains. TCRdb's processing, not the authors' own work, is the source of the V and J calls. The sample table lists around 17,000 clones, roughly a fifth of them with a count of one. The ten largest clones represent 20% to 25% of the sample. Study-level results and caveats: TCR beta diversity was reported as significantly higher in malignant tumors than in benign nodules, in both blood and tumor samples.

The receptor chain draws on TRBV11-2 and TRBJ2-7, and 8 junctional nucleotides match TRBD1. Sequencing was performed on adjacent normal tissue. The receptor was isolated from a female donor with papillary thyroid cancer or a benign thyroid nodule (not recorded which). Some clones in this sample may be carry-over from other donors' samples. The CDR3 protein sequence reads: CASSLRPLGTGSSYEQYF. The DNA reads TGTGCCAGCAGCCTTAGGCCCCTCGGGACAGGCAGCTCCTACGAGCAGTACTTC.